These 32 T cell receptor beta chains share one sample of origin, sequenced in a study of blood T cell repertoires in COVID-19. Measured with immunoSEQ multiplex PCR; TCRdb has only the in-frame clones, and not every one. The table lists roughly 120,000 clones, less than 90% of them singletons. Sequencing input: peripheral blood. These receptors all stem from a man in his sixties or seventies with acute or convalescent COVID-19.

This clone was counted between two and nine times. J is TRBJ1-1 and V is TRBV11-2; the D is unclear. The CDR3 is 15 amino acids. CDR1 and CDR2 (germline): SGHAT, FQNNGV. V shed 5 bases and J shed 1 base, with 14 bases lying between them. The CDR3 here is CASSRSSQTNTEAFF. The CDR3 region has the DNA TGTGCCAGCAGCCGATCGTCACAGACGAACACTGAAGCTTTCTTT.

J is TRBJ2-2 and V is TRBV2; D may be TRBD1 (6 bases). CDR3 length: 12 amino acids. The germline V gene has CDR1 SNHLY and CDR2 FYNNEI. Trimming took 5 bases from V and 9 from J, leaving 10 bases between them. CDR3 residues: CASSTRGRELFF. The CDR3 DNA sequence: TGTGCCAGCAGTACCAGGGGACGGGAGCTGTTTTTT.

This clone was seen only once. This chain links TRBV7-3 with TRBJ1-1; tentatively, D is TRBD1 (5 bases). Trimming removed 5 bases at V and 8 bases at J, with 15 bases between. The CDR3 is 13 residues long. Germline values: CDR1 SGHTA, CDR2 FQGTGA. The DNA for the CDR3 is TGTGCCAGCAGCCCCCAGGGATTCTCAGAAGCTTTCTTT. As protein: CASSPQGFSEAFF.

The gene calls are TRBV3-1 (or the pseudogene TRBV3-2) and TRBJ1-3; 7 nucleotides match TRBD1. Per the germline V gene, CDR1 is LGHDT and CDR2 is YNNKEL (reference sequence). V was pared by 1 base and J by 9 bases, with 6 bases of the junction left unmatched. CDR3 length: 14 amino acids. This CDR3 is CASSQGRGLSTIYF. The CDR3, as DNA: TGTGCCAGCAGCCAAGGAAGGGGGCTCAGCACCATATATTTT.

This sequence joins TRBV7-3 and TRBJ2-5; tentative D call: TRBD2 (5 bases). The V gene lost 5 bases and the J gene lost 4 bases, with 17 bases spanning the gap. Germline-derived CDR1 and CDR2 are SGHTA and FQGTGA. This CDR3 comprises 15 residues. CDR3 in DNA: TGTGCCAGCAGCCCCCGGGGTGGTCGGCGAGAGACCCAGTACTTC. Translated, it gives CASSPRGGRRETQYF.

The CDR3 sequence is CASSFDRAETQYF. The CDR3 region has the DNA TGCGCCAGCAGCTTCGACAGGGCAGAGACCCAGTACTTC. This sequence joins TRBV5-1 and TRBJ2-5, with 7 nucleotides matching TRBD1. From germline, CDR1 is SGHRS and CDR2 YFSETQ. The ends lost 2 bases at V and 4 bases at J; junction bases unmatched: 2. CDR3 length: 13 residues.

Note on this clone: The junction and the germline gene differ at one end; a read error may be behind it. The chain carries TRBV20-1 and TRBJ2-1; D may be TRBD1 (6 bases). Germline CDR1 DFQATT, CDR2 SNEGSKA (reference sequence). This CDR3 is 15 amino acids long. The CDR3 bases are TGCAGTGCTGGTGCAGGGGCGTGGGCTTACACTGAGCAGTTCTTC. It is translated as CSAGAGAWAYTEQFF.

As to this clone: Additional DNA sequences in this sample encode the identical CDR3. The chain carries TRBV7-9 and TRBJ2-3, with 7 nucleotides matching TRBD2. Germline V gives CDR1 SEHNR, CDR2 FQNEAQ (reference sequence). Trimming at V came to 1 base and at J to 9 bases, leaving 4 bases not matched to a gene. The CDR3 loop spans 13 amino acids. The CDR3 nucleotides read TGTGCCAGCAGCTTAGGTGCGGGGGACACGCAGTATTTT. Protein: CASSLGAGDTQYF. Full variable domain (outside the CDR3, taken from reference TRBV7-9 and TRBJ2-3): DTGVSQNPRHKITKRGQNVTFRCDPISEHNRLYWYRQTLGQGPEFLTYFQNEAQLEKSRLLSDRFSAERPKGSFSTLEIQRTEQGDSAMYLCASSLGAGDTQYFGPGTRLTVL.

The chain combines TRBV5-5 with TRBJ1-2; 7 bases agree with TRBD1. The CDR3 sequence is 13 residues long. Germline CDR1 is SGHKS and CDR2 is YYEKEE (reference sequence). Trimming removed 4 bases from V and 8 bases from J; junction bases left unmatched: 8. The CDR3 DNA sequence: TGTGCCAGCAGCCCTGGGACAGAGGGGGGCTACACCTTC. Protein sequence: CASSPGTEGGYTF.

The chain has TRBV4-1 and TRBJ1-2; D is perhaps TRBD1 (5 bases). Trimming stripped 0 bases from V and 8 bases from J, with 13 bases between. This CDR3 spans 14 amino acids. CDR1 and CDR2 from the germline V gene are MGHRA and YSYEKL. DNA of the CDR3: TGCGCCAGCAGCCAAGATGAGACAGTGCGCGGCTACACCTTC. Protein: CASSQDETVRGYTF.

The chain is built from TRBV10-3 and TRBJ2-7; D gene unclear. The CDR3 loop spans 14 amino acids. Germline assignment: CDR1 ENHRY and CDR2 SYGVKD. V was trimmed by 1 base and J by 6 bases, leaving 13 bases between them. CDR3 in DNA: TGTGCCATCAGTGAGTACGCCGGTTCATCCGAGCAGTACTTC. Translated, it gives CAISEYAGSSEQYF.

This sequence joins TRBV6-2 or TRBV6-3 and TRBJ1-5, with D tentatively TRBD1 (5 bases). The CDR3 has 14 residues. V lost 2 bases, J lost 6 bases, and 11 bases lay in between. CDR1 and CDR2 from the germline V gene are MNHEY and SVGEGT. Here the CDR3 DNA reads TGTGCCAGCAGTTACAACGGGGGGAGTCAGCCCCAGCATTTT. Translating it yields CASSYNGGSQPQHF.

The chain is built from TRBV12-3 or TRBV12-4 and TRBJ1-5; D not resolved. CDR3 length equals 13 residues. Trimming took off 5 bases at V and 5 bases at J, with 10 bases between the two ends. The CDR3 bases are TGTGCCAGCAGTCCCGTGGGCGATCAGCCCCAGCATTTT. This encodes CASSPVGDQPQHF.

The rearrangement links TRBV19 to TRBJ1-2, with TRBD1 as a possible D gene (5 bases). The V gene lost 2 bases and the J gene lost 9 bases, with 10 bases spanning the gap. In germline, CDR1 is LNHDA, CDR2 SQIVND (reference sequence). This CDR3 is 12 amino acids long. CDR3 bases: TGTGCCAGTAGTATAATGGGGACTAGCTACACCTTC. It yields the protein CASSIMGTSYTF.

V usage is TRBV2 and J usage is TRBJ2-6; no definite D call. This CDR3 spans 14 amino acids. V was clipped by 5 bases and J by 2 bases, with 7 bases between them. In germline, CDR1 is SNHLY, CDR2 FYNNEI. The CDR3 DNA reads as TGTGCCAGCAGTTTTAGCCCTGGGGCCAACGTCCTGACTTTC. Translated: CASSFSPGANVLTF.

V usage is TRBV28 and J usage is TRBJ1-3; D uncertain. V was trimmed by 6 bases and J by 3 bases, leaving 15 bases between them. Germline lookup yields CDR1 MDHEN and CDR2 SYDVKM. CDR3 length: 15 amino acids. The CDR3 loop is CASRTHGSGGNTIYF. As DNA, the CDR3 is TGTGCCAGCAGGACCCACGGGAGTGGTGGAAACACCATATATTTT.

The chain combines TRBV19 with TRBJ2-5; 8 nucleotides match TRBD2. CDR1 and CDR2 from the germline V gene are LNHDA and SQIVND (reference sequence). The CDR3 has 14 residues. The trim removed 5 bases at V and 5 bases at J, leaving 7 bases unmatched. The CDR3 region has the DNA TGTGCCAGTAGTCAACAAGCGGGGGTGGAGACCCAGTACTTC. Translated: CASSQQAGVETQYF.

In its sample, this clone was seen once. The chain couples TRBV11-2 to TRBJ2-5; D is ambiguous. V was clipped by 5 bases and J by 7 bases, with 14 bases between them. This CDR3 spans 13 amino acids. Germline assignment: CDR1 SGHAT and CDR2 FQNNGV. The CDR3 is CASSHMVPGTQYF. The CDR3 DNA follows: TGTGCCAGCAGCCATATGGTCCCCGGGACCCAGTACTTC.

The chain uses TRBV18 and TRBJ1-3; 9 nucleotides match TRBD1. V gave up 4 bases and J gave up 7 bases; unmatched junction bases: 8. Germline V gene sequence: CDR1 KGHSH, CDR2 LQKENI. CDR3 length: 15 amino acids. This CDR3 is CASSRTRDRDNTIYF. In nucleotides, the CDR3 is TGTGCCAGCTCACGAACCCGGGACAGGGATAACACCATATATTTT.

This clone was counted a single time. The CDR3 nucleotides are TGTGCCAGCACTGGGGGGACCCTAGGGTACACAGATACGCAGTATTTT. Protein sequence: CASTGGTLGYTDTQYF. The chain links TRBV2 to TRBJ2-3, with TRBD2 as a possible D gene (6 bases). There are 16 residues in the CDR3. V lost 7 bases and J lost 2, with 19 bases in between. Germline V gene lookup returns CDR1 SNHLY and CDR2 FYNNEI.

The rearrangement joins TRBV2 to TRBJ2-1, with D possibly matching TRBD2 (6 bases). The CDR3 contains 12 residues. Germline lookup yields CDR1 SNHLY and CDR2 FYNNEI. The V end was cut by 7 bases, the J end by 7 bases, with 11 bases between. The CDR3 DNA sequence: TGTGCCAGCAATCGGGAGAGGAATGAGCAGTTCTTC. Its translation is CASNRERNEQFF.

J is TRBJ1-4 and V is TRBV5-1, with 7 nucleotides matching TRBD1. Germline CDR1 reads SGHRS; CDR2 reads YFSETQ. CDR3 length: 14 residues. V gave up 4 bases and J gave up 4 bases; unmatched junction bases: 4. The CDR3 DNA sequence: TGCGCCAGCAGCCCGGGACAGCTTAATGAAAAACTGTTTTTT. Its translation is CASSPGQLNEKLFF.

This clone appeared once. V and J are TRBV15 and TRBJ2-4; TRBD2 is a possible D gene (6 bases). V dropped 1 base and J dropped 7 bases, with 8 bases sitting between them. From germline, CDR1 is LNHNV and CDR2 YYDKDF (reference sequence). There are 13 residues in the CDR3. This CDR3 is CATSRVGGNIQYF. DNA for the CDR3: TGTGCCACCAGCAGAGTAGGAGGGAACATTCAGTACTTC.

This chain connects TRBV27 to TRBJ1-1; D call uncertain. V was shortened by 6 bases and J by 1 base, with 9 bases between the two germline ends. The CDR3 is 13 residues long. Germline values: CDR1 MNHEY, CDR2 SMNVEV (reference sequence). CDR3 in DNA: TGTGCCAGCAGGACTGCCCAGAACACTGAAGCTTTCTTT. Translation gives CASRTAQNTEAFF.

The genes are TRBV29-1 and TRBJ1-2; 10 bases align to TRBD1. CDR1 is SQVTM and CDR2 is ANQGSEA in the germline V gene. This CDR3 comprises 12 residues. CDR3 coding DNA: TGCGGGGACAGGGGAACTAACTATGGCTACACCTTC. It codes for CGDRGTNYGYTF. Full variable domain (remainder filled in from reference TRBV29-1 and TRBJ1-2): SAVISQKPSRDICQRGTSLTIQCQVDSQVTMMFWYRQQPGQSLTLIATANQGSEATYESGFVIDKFPISRPNLTFSTLTVSNMSPEDSSIYLCGDRGTNYGYTFGSGTRLTVV.

This clone was recorded many times. The V and J genes are TRBV9 and TRBJ1-6; D not certain. The CDR3 extends over 12 amino acids. CDR1 and CDR2 (germline): SGDLS, YYNGEE. V lost 3 bases, J lost 9 bases, and 7 bases lay in between. CDR3 DNA: TGTGCCAGCAGCGCTAGAGGTTCACCCCTCCACTTT. Translated, it gives CASSARGSPLHF.

The V gene is TRBV4-1, the J gene TRBJ2-1; D gene unclear. Trimming left V 2 bases short and J 1 base short, with 12 bases between. Germline-derived CDR1 and CDR2 are MGHRA and YSYEKL. The CDR3 runs 16 residues. The CDR3 reads CASSQPSAMSYNEQFF. As DNA, the CDR3 is TGCGCCAGCAGCCAACCCAGCGCGATGTCCTACAATGAGCAGTTCTTC.

V and J are TRBV15 and TRBJ1-1, with 7 bases fitting TRBD1. The CDR3 covers 15 residues. With 0 bases clipped from V and 4 bases from J, the junction kept 5 bases outside the gene matches. Germline V gives CDR1 LNHNV, CDR2 YYDKDF (reference sequence). CDR3 loop: CATSRDLEGATEAFF. DNA for the CDR3: TGTGCCACCAGCAGAGATCTAGAGGGGGCCACTGAAGCTTTCTTT.

The V call is TRBV5-5, the J call TRBJ1-1; perhaps TRBD1 as D (5 bases). Germline V gene data show CDR1 as SGHKS and CDR2 as YYEKEE (reference sequence). The CDR3 has 14 residues. Trimming took off 3 bases at V and 3 bases at J, with 12 bases between the two ends. The CDR3 loop reads CASSSGRVDTEAFF. CDR3 nucleotide sequence: TGTGCCAGCAGCTCGGGCAGGGTGGACACTGAAGCTTTCTTT.

This clone has just one count. The genes are TRBV5-1 and TRBJ1-2, with 8 positions matching TRBD1. The V gene end was trimmed by 3 bases and the J gene end by 4 bases; junction bases not matched to a gene: 5. The CDR3 totals 14 residues. The V gene's germline CDR1 is SGHRS and CDR2 YFSETQ. The chain's CDR3 is CASSSGQGAYGYTF. The DNA for the CDR3 is TGCGCCAGCAGCTCCGGACAGGGAGCCTATGGCTACACCTTC.

The chain combines TRBV19 with TRBJ2-7, with 11 nucleotides matching TRBD2. Germline assignment: CDR1 LNHDA and CDR2 SQIVND (reference sequence). CDR3 size: 18 residues. J lost 2 bases, V lost 2 bases, and 11 bases had no gene match. The CDR3 sequence is CASSIKGLAGGNPYEQYF. The CDR3 nucleotides read TGTGCCAGTAGTATAAAAGGGCTAGCGGGGGGTAATCCCTACGAGCAGTACTTC.

The gene calls are TRBV10-1 and TRBJ1-3; the D gene is possibly TRBD1 (5 bases). The CDR3 extends over 16 amino acids. Deletions cut 3 bases from V and 0 bases from J, with 12 bases between. Germline CDR1 WNHNN, CDR2 SYGVQD (reference sequence). CDR3 protein: CASSDPTVASGNTIYF. For the CDR3, the DNA is TGCGCCAGCAGTGACCCGACAGTAGCCTCTGGAAACACCATATATTTT.